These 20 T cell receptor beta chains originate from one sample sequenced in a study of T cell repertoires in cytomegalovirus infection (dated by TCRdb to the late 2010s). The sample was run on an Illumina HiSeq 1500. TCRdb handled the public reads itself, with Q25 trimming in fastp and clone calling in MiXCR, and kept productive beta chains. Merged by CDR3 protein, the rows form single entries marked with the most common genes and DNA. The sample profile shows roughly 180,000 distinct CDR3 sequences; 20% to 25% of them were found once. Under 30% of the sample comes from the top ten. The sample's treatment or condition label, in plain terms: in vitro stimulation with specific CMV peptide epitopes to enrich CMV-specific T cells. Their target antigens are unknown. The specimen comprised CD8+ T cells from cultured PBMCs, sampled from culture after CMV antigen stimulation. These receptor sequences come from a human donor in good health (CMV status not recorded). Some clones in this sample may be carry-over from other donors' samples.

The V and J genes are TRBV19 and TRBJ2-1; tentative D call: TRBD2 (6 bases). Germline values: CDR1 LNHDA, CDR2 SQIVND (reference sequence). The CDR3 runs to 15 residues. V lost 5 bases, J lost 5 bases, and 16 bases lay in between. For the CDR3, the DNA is TGTGCCAGTAGTGCGGGACGGACCCTCGACAATGAGCAGTTCTTC. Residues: CASSAGRTLDNEQFF.

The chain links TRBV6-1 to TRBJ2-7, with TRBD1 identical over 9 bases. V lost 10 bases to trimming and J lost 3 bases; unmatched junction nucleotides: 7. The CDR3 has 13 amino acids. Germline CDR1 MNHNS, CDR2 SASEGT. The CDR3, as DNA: TGTGCCACCCAGGAGGACAGGGGCTACGAGCAGTACTTC. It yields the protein CATQEDRGYEQYF.

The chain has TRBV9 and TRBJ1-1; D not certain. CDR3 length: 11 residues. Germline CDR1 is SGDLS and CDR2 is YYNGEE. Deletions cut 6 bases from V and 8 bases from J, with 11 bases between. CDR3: CASTEGGEAFF. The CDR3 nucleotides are TGTGCCAGCACCGAGGGAGGGGAAGCTTTCTTT.

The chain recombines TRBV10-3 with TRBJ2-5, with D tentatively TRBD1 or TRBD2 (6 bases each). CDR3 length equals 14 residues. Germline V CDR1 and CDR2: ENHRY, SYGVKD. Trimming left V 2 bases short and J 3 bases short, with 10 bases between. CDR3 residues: CAISEDRREETQYF. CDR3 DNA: TGTGCCATCAGTGAGGACAGGAGGGAAGAGACCCAGTACTTC.

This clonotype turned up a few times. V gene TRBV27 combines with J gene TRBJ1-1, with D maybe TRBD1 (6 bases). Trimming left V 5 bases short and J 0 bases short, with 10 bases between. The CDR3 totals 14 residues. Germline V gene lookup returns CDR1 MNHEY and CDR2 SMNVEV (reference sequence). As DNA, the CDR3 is TGTGCCAGCAGTCCCACAGGGATGAACACTGAAGCTTTCTTT. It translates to CASSPTGMNTEAFF.

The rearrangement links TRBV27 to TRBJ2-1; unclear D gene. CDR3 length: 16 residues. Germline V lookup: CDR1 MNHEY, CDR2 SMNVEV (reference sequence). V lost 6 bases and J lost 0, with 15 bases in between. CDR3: CASSPWAFSSYNEQFF. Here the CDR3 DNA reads TGTGCCAGCAGCCCCTGGGCATTCAGCTCCTACAATGAGCAGTTCTTC.

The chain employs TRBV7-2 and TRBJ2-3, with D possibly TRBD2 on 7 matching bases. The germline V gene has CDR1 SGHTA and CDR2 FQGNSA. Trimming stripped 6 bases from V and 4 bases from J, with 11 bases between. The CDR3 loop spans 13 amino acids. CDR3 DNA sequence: TGTGCCAGCAGACCCGGGGGGCCAGATACGCAGTATTTT. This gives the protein CASRPGGPDTQYF.

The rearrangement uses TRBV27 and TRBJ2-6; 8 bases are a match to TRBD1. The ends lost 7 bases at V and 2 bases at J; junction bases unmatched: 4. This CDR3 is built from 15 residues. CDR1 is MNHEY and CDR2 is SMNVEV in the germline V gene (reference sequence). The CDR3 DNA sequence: TGTGCCAGCACACCCAGGGGGCCTGGGGCCAACGTCCTGACTTTC. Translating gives CASTPRGPGANVLTF.

The CDR3 loop is CASSPDSSPLHF. Here the CDR3 DNA reads TGTGCCAGCAGTCCAGACAGTTCACCCCTCCACTTT. This chain connects TRBV7-2 to TRBJ1-6, with D possibly matching TRBD1 (5 bases). The CDR3 length is 12 residues. Germline CDR1 is SGHTA and CDR2 is FQGNSA. V gave up 6 bases and J gave up 9 bases, with 9 bases separating them.

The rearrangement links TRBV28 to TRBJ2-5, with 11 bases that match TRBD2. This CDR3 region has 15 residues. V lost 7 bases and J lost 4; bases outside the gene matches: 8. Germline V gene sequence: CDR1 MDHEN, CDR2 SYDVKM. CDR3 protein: CASNLSGGAGETQYF. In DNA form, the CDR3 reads TGTGCCAGCAACCTTAGCGGGGGGGCCGGAGAGACCCAGTACTTC. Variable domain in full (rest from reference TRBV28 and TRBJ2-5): DVKVTQSSRYLVKRTGEKVFLECVQDMDHENMFWYRQDPGLGLRLIYFSYDVKMKEKGDIPEGYSVSREKKERFSLILESASTNQTSMYLCASNLSGGAGETQYFGPGTRLLVL.

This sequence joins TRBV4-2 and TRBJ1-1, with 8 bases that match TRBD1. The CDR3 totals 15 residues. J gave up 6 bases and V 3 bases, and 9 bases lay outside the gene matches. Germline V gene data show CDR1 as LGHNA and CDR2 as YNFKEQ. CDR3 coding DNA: TGTGCCAGCAGCCATGCCGGGACAGGTGTAGCTGAAGCTTTCTTT. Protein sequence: CASSHAGTGVAEAFF.

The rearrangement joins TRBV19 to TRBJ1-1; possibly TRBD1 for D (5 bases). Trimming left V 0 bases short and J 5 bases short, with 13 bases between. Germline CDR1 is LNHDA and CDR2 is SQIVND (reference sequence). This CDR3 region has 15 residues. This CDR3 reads CASSIDGDLRTEAFF. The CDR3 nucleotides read TGTGCCAGTAGTATAGATGGGGACCTGAGGACTGAAGCTTTCTTT.

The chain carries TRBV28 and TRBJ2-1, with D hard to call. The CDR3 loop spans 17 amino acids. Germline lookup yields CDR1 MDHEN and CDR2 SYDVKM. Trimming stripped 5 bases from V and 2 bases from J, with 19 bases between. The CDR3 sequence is CASSTLRTADAYNEQFF. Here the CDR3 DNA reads TGTGCCAGCAGTACCCTTCGGACCGCGGATGCCTACAATGAGCAGTTCTTC.

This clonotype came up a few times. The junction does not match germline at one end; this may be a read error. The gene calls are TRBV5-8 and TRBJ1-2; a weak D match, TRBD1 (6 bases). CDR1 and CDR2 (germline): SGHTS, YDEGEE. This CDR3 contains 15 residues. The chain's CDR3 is CAGSLVVGQTYGYTF. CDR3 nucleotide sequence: TGTGCCGGCAGCTTGGTCGTGGGACAAACCTATGGCTACACCTTC.

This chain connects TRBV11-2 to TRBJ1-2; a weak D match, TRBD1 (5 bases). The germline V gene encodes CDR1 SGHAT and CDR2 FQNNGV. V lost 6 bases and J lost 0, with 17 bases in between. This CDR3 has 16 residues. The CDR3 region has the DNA TGTGCCAGCAGTCTCGCCTCCGGACAACCTAACTATGGCTACACCTTC. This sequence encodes CASSLASGQPNYGYTF.

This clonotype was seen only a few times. CDR3 nucleotide sequence: TGTGCCAGCAGCTCACAGGGGAGAGGTCAGCCCCAGCATTTT. It specifies CASSSQGRGQPQHF. This rearrangement joins TRBV7-9 to TRBJ1-5; 7 nucleotides agree with TRBD1. Per germline, CDR1 SEHNR and CDR2 FQNEAQ (reference sequence). V dropped 4 bases and J dropped 6; count of bases not matched to a gene: 6. The CDR3 loop spans 14 amino acids.

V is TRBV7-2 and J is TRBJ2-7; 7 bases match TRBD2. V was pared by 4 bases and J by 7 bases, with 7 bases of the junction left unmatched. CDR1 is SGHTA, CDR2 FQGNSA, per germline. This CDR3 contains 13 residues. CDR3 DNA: TGTGCCAGCAGCTGGGGGGGGGTGCGAGAGCAGTACTTC. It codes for CASSWGGVREQYF.

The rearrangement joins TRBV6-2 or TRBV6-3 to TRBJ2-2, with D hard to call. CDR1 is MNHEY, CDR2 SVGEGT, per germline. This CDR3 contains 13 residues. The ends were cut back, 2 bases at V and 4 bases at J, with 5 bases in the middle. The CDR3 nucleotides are TGTGCCAGCAGTTACCTGGCCACCGGGGAGCTGTTTTTT. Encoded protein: CASSYLATGELFF.

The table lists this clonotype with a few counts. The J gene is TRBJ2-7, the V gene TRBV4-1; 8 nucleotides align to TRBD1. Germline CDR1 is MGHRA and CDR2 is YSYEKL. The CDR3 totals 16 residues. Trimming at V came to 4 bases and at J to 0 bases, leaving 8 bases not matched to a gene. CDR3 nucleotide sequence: TGCGCCAGCAGCCCATCCCGGACAGGGCTCTCCTACGAGCAGTACTTC. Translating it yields CASSPSRTGLSYEQYF.

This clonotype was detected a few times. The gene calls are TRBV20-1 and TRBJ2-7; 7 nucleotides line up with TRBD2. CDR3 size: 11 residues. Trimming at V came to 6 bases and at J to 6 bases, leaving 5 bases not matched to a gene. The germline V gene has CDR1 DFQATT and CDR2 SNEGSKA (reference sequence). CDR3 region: CSAPWGGEQYF. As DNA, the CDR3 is TGCAGTGCCCCGTGGGGGGGCGAGCAGTACTTC.